This is a list of T cell receptor beta chains from one sample in a study of Ad26.COV2.S vaccination and SARS-CoV-2 variants. Assay used: immunoSEQ multiplex PCR; TCRdb lists only in-frame clones, some missing. The repertoire has 350,000 to 400,000 clones, less than 90% of them found once; the top ten carry 3.5%. This specimen consisted of peripheral blood, obtained in a trial of Ad26.COV2.S vaccine versus placebo. The receptors stem from a person aged 18-60 years who received the Ad26.COV2.S COVID-19 vaccine or a placebo. The conserved cysteine and the conserved F or W are not part of the CDR3 here.

v_call cdr3_aa
TRBV5-6 ASTLQGNYGYT
TRBV29-1 SVHGGGAEEGYT
TRBV7-2 ASSLAGLKAGNTIY
TRBV12-5 ASGLMAGELF
TRBV29-1 SVVDGDGANVLT
TRBV5-1 ASKESGSNLYNEQF
TRBV6-2/TRBV6-3 ASSPLGGGNQPQH
TRBV6-5 ASSYSPSSYNEQF
TRBV24-1 ATSDSRTVNQPQH
TRBV5-1 ASSLVLQGDYGYT
TRBV7-6 ASSHRLAGGADTQY
TRBV7-9 ASSLVGNTEAF
TRBV5-5 ASSLAWGQPQH
TRBV5-4 ASSLAGTGGLGYT
TRBV30 ARGGHLNTEAF
TRBV19 ASSVGGNQPQH
TRBV3-1/TRBV3-2 ASSQDLYNRGYEKLF
TRBV27 ASSLSPTVYGYT
TRBV7-9 ASNRGRGYLTGELF
TRBV4-1 ASSPGRSGANVLT
TRBV6-5 ASSYSRGGNTEAF
TRBV11-1 ASGGNIQY
TRBV7-9 ASSLALATEAF
TRBV19 ASRGQGSYGYT
TRBV4-1 ASRIYRMRGTGGSNTEAF
TRBV12-3/TRBV12-4 ASSFQGWHEQY
TRBV7-2 ASSFSQGGEQY
TRBV5-4 ASSPLSGGARETQY